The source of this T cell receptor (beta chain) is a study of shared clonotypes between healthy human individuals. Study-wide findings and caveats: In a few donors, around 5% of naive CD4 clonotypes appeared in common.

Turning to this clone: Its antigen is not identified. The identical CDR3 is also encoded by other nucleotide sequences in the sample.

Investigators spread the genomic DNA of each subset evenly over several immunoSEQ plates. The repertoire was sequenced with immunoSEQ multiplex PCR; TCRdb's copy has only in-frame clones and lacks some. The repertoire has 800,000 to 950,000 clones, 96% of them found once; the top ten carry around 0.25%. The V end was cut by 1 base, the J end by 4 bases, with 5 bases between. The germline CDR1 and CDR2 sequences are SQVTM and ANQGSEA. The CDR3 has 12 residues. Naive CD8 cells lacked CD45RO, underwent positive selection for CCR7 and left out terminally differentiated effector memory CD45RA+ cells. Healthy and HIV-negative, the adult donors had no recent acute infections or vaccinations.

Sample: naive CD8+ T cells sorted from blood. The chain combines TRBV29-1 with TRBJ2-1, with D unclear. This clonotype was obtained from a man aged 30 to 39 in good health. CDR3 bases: TGCAGCGTTGAAGCCGGGTACAATGAGCAGTTCTTC. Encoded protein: CSVEAGYNEQFF.